This T cell receptor beta chain was observed in a study of blood T cells in healthy people across ages. Findings and limits, study-wide: Diversity figures based on one million T cells were deemed too low.

On this clonotype: As yet, its antigen is unknown.

Alongside a J-beta primer mix, a sample-barcoded 5' primer served in a second PCR lasting roughly 6 to 11 cycles. Every cDNA molecule carried a tag from a template-switch adaptor bearing 12 random nucleotides. TCRdb recomputed calls from the 5' RACE reads with MiXCR, one row per CDR3 protein. The table shows about 500,000 distinct CDR3 sequences, with under 30% occurring only once. The CDR3 has 14 amino acids. Per germline, CDR1 DFQATT and CDR2 SNEGSKA (reference sequence). The V segment lost 6 bases and the J segment 1 base; nucleotides outside the gene matches: 6. This sample also appeared in a second study, on T cells of mothers and their children. That source notes: Mothers yielded over 10 million CDR3 reads, children about 3 million each. Related mother-child pairs showed slightly higher but non-significant overlap than unrelated pairs.

This receptor was obtained from a boy between 10 and 17 years old in good health. The chain carries TRBV20-1 and TRBJ2-1; TRBD2 matches 7 bases. The sequenced sample was blood. The CDR3 DNA is TGCAGTGCCCCGACTAGCTATTCCTACAATGAGCAGTTCTTC. This encodes CSAPTSYSYNEQFF.